This T cell receptor beta chain originates from a study of T cell repertoires in cytomegalovirus infection. Across the whole study: Carrying CMV and the relevant HLA type showed in public TCR beta signatures. Whole-study results and caveats: There were carriers of CMV plus the relevant HLA, and cumulative public TCR beta family frequency identified them. HLA-C-restricted CMV-specific TCR beta clonotypes prevailed in the ex vivo response.

TCRdb itself ran the reads through MiXCR, one entry per CDR3 protein. Here the sample spans more than 65,000 distinct CDR3 sequences, 45% to 50% being singletons. Notes on this clonotype: What it recognizes is unknown.

Germline loops: CDR1 MNHEY, CDR2 SVGEGT. This CDR3 has 13 residues. V gave up 6 bases and J gave up 11 bases, with 19 bases separating them. The V gene is TRBV6-2 or TRBV6-3, the J gene TRBJ1-1; D is uncertain. The input for sequencing was CD8+ T cells from cultured PBMCs, taken from culture after CMV antigen stimulation. The sequence was collected from a human donor in good health (CMV status not recorded). Some clones in this sample may be carry-over from other donors' samples. The CDR3 spells CASSPDSWVRAFF. CDR3 sequence (DNA): TGTGCCAGCAGCCCGGATTCGTGGGTGCGGGCTTTCTTT.